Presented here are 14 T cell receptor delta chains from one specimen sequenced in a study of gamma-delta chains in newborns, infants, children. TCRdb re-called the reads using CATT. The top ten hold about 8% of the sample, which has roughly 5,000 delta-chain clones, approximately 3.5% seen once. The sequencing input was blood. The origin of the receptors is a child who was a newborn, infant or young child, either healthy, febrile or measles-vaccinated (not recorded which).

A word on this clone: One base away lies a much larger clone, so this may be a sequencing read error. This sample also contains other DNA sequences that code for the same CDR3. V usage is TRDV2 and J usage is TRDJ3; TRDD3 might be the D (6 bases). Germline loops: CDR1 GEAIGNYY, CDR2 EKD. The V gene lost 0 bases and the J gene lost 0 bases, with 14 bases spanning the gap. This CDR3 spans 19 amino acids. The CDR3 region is CACDTWGVSISWDTRQMFF. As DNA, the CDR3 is TGTGCCTGTGACACCTGGGGGGTCTCAATCTCCTGGGACACCCGACAGATGTTTTTC.

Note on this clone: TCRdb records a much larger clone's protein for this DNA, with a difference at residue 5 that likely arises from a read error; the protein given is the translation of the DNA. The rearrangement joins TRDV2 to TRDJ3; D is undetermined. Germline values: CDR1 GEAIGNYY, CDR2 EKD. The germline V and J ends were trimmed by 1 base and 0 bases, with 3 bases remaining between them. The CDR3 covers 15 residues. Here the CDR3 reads CACDTISWDTRQMFF. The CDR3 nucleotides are TGTGCCTGTGACACTATCTCCTGGGACACCCGACAGATGTTTTTC.

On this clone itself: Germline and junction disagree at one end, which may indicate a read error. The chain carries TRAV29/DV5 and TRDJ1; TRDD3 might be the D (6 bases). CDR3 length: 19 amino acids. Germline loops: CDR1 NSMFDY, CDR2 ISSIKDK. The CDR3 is CAASATSMGDTRRDDQLIF. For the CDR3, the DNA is TGTGCCGCAAGCGCGACCAGCATGGGTGATACGCGAAGGGATGATCAACTCATCTTT.

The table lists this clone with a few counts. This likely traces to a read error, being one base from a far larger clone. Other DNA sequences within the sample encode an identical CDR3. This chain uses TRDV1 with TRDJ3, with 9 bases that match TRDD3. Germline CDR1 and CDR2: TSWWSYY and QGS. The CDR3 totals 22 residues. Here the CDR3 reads CALGGLPYWGTQSSWDTRQMFF. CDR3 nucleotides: TGTGCCCTTGGGGGGCTCCCGTACTGGGGGACCCAGAGCTCCTGGGACACCCGACAGATGTTTTTC.

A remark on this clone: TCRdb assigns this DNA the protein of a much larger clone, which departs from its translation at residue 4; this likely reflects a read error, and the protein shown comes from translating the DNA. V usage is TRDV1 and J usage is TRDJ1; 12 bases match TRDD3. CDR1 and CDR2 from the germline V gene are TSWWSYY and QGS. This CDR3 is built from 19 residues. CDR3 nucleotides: TGTGCTCTTAGGGAACTAAAATTTACGGCGGCTGGGGGATACGGGAAACTCATCTTT. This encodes CALRELKFTAAGGYGKLIF.

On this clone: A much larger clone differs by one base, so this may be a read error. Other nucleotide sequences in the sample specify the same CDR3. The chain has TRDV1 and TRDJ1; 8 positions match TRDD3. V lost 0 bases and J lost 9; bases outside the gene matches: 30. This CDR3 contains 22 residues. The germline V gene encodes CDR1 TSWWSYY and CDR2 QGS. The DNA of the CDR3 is TGTGCTCTTGGGGAACTTCCCCCTTCTCCTACAGGGTGGGGGATTGGCAGCGGTGAACTCATCTTT. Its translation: CALGELPPSPTGWGIGSGELIF.

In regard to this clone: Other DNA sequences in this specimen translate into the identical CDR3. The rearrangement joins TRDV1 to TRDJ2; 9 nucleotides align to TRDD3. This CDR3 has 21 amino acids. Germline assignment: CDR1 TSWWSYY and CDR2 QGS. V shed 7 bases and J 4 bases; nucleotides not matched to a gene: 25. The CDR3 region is CALETIDVAFAVLGETAQLFF. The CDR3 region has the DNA TGTGCTCTTGAAACGATCGACGTTGCCTTCGCCGTACTGGGGGAGACAGCACAACTCTTCTTT.

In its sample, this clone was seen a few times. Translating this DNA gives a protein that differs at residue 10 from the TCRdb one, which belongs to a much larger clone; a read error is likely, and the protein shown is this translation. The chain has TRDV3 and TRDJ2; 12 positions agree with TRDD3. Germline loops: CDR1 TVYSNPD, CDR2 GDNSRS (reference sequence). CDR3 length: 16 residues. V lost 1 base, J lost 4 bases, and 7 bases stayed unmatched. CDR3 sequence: CAFTAGGYGSTAQLFF. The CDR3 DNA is TGTGCCTTTACCGCTGGGGGATACGGATCGACAGCACAACTCTTCTTT.

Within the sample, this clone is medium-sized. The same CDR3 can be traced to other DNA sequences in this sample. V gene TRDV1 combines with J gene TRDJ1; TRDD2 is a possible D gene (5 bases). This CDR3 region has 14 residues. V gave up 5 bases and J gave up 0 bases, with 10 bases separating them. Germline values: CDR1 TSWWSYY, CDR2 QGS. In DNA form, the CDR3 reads TGTGCTCTTGGGCTTCCCCGCTACACCGATAAACTCATCTTT. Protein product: CALGLPRYTDKLIF.

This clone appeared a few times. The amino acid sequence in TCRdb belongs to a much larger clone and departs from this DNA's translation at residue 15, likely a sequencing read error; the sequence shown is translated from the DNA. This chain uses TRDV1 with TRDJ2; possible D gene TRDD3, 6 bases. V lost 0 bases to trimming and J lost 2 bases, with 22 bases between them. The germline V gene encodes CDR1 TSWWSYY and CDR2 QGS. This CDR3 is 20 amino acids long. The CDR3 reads CALGELPYWALGRLTAQLFF. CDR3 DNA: TGTGCTCTTGGGGAACTACCCTACTGGGCGTTAGGAAGGTTGACAGCACAACTCTTCTTT.

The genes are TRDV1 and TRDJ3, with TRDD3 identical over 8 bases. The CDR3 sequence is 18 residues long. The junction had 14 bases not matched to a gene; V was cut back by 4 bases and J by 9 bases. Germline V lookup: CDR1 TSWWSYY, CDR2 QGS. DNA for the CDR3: TGTGCTCTTGGGGGACTAAGAGTCGTACTGGGGGGCACCCGACAGATGTTTTTC. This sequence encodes CALGGLRVVLGGTRQMFF.

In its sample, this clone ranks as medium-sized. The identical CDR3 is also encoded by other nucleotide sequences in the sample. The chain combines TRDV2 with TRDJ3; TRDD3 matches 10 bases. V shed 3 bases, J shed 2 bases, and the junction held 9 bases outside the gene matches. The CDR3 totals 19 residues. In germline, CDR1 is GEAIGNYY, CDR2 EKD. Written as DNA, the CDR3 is TGTGCCTGTGACTGCGTACTGGGGGATCTCCCCTGGGACACCCGACAGATGTTTTTC. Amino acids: CACDCVLGDLPWDTRQMFF.

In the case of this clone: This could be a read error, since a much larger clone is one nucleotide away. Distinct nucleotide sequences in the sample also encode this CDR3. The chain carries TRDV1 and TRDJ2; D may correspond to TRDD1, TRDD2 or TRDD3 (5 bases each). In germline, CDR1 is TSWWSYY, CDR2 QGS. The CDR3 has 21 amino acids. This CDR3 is CALGEMVLPSVLGPKAGQLFF. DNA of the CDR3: TGCGCTCTTGGGGAAATGGTACTCCCTTCTGTACTAGGGCCCAAGGCAGGACAACTCTTCTTT.

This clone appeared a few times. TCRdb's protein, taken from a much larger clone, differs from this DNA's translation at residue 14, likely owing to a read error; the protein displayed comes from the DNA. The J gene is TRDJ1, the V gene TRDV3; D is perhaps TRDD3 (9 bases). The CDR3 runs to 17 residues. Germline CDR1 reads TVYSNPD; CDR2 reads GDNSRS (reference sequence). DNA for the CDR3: TGTGCCTCCAACTTCCTACTGGGGGACCAATGCCCCGATAGACTCATCTTT. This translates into CASNFLLGDQCPDRLIF.